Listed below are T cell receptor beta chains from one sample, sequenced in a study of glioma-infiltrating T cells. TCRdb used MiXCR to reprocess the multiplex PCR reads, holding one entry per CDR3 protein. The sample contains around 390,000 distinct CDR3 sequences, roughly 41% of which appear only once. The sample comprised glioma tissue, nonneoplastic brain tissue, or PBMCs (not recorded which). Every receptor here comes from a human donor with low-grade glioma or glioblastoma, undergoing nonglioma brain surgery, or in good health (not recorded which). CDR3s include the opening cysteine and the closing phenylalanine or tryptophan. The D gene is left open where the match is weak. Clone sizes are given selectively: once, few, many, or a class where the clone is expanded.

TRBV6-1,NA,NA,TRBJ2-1,CASTYSYPGAHNEQFF,TGTGCCAGCACCTACTCCTATCCGGGGGCCCACAATGAGCAGTTCTTC
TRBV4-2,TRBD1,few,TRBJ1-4,CASSQDVDRGQKLFF,TGTGCCAGCAGCCAAGATGTTGACAGGGGTCAAAAACTGTTTTTT
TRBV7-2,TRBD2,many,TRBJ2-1,CASSVLAGSYNEQFF,TGTGCCAGCAGCGTACTAGCGGGAAGCTACAATGAGCAGTTCTTC
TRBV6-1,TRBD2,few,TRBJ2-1,CASSQGRRGYNEQFF,TGTGCCAGCAGTCAAGGGAGGCGGGGGTACAATGAGCAGTTCTTC
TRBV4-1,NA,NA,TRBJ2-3,CASSQVWRYPTDTQYF,TGCGCCAGCAGCCAAGTATGGCGTTACCCCACAGATACGCAGTATTTT
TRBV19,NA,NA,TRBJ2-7,CASSVGQHYEQYF,TGTGCCAGTTCGGTCGGACAGCACTACGAGCAGTACTTC
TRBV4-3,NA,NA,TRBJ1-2,CASSQSLPQSLPNGYTF,TGCGCCAGCAGCCAATCACTACCCCAGAGCCTCCCGAATGGCTACACCTTC
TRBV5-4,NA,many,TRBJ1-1,CASSEQHVFQSMNTEAFF,TGTGCCAGCAGCGAGCAACACGTATTCCAAAGCATGAACACTGAAGCTTTCTTT
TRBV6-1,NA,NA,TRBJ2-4,CAGKDSLAKNIQYF,TGTGCCGGCAAGGACAGTCTAGCCAAAAACATTCAGTACTTC
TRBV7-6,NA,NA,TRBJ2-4,CASGLGDDIQYF,TGTGCCAGCGGCTTAGGGGACGACATTCAGTACTTC
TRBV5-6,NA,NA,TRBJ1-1,CASSSGQASPGSFF,TGTGCCAGCAGCTCTGGGCAGGCCTCCCCAGGGTCTTTCTTT
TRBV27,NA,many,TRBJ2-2,CASSPNYTGELFF,TGTGCCAGCAGTCCAAACTACACCGGGGAGCTGTTTTTT
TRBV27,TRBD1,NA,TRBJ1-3,CASSRNRGSGNTIYF,TGTGCCAGCAGTCGGAACAGGGGGTCTGGAAACACCATATATTTT
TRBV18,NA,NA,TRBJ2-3,CASSPTTGVADTQYF,TGTGCCAGCTCACCAACGACGGGAGTTGCAGATACGCAGTATTTT
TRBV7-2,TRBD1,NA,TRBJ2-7,CASSPDRGPYEQCF,TGTGCCAGCAGCCCGGACAGGGGGCCTTACGAGCAGTGCTTC
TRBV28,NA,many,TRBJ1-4,CASSEGATNEKLFF,TGTGCCAGCAGCGAGGGGGCAACTAATGAAAAACTGTTTTTT
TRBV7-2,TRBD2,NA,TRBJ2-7,CASSPRLSGRPSYEQYF,TGTGCCAGCAGCCCGAGGCTTAGCGGGAGACCCTCCTACGAGCAGTACTTC
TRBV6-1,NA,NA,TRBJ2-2,CTSSPSRGNTGELFF,TGTACCAGCAGTCCCAGCAGGGGGAACACCGGGGAGCTGTTTTTT
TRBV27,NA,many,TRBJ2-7,CASSLLPAEQGATAYEQYF,TGTGCCAGCAGTTTACTACCGGCCGAGCAGGGAGCCACTGCCTACGAGCAGTACTTC
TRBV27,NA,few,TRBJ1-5,CASSLGTGINQPQHF,TGTGCCAGCAGTTTAGGCACGGGAATCAATCAGCCCCAGCATTTT
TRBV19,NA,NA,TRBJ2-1,CASSISRRDNEQFF,TGTGCCAGTAGTATAAGTCGGCGAGACAATGAGCAGTTCTTC
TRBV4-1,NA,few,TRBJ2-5,CASSQSTAESEETQYF,TGCGCCAGCAGCCAATCCACCGCGGAGAGCGAAGAGACCCAGTACTTC
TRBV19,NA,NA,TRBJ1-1,CASSQTGALNTEAFF,TGCGCCAGTAGTCAAACCGGGGCATTGAACACTGAAGCTTTCTTT
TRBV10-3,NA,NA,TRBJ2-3,CAISAAKSTDTQYF,TGTGCCATCAGTGCTGCGAAGAGCACAGATACGCAGTATTTT
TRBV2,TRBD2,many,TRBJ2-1,CASSGLADEQFF,TGTGCCAGCAGTGGACTAGCGGATGAGCAGTTCTTC
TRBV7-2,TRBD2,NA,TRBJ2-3,CASSLECASGFTDTQYF,TGTGCCAGCAGCTTAGAATGCGCTAGCGGGTTCACAGATACGCAGTATTTT
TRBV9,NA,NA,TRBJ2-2,CASSALRDRGWGGGNTGELFF,TGTGCCAGCAGCGCTCTCCGGGACAGAGGTTGGGGAGGGGGTAACACCGGGGAGCTGTTTTTT
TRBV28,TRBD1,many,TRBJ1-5,CASSLRIQGGNQPQHF,TGTGCCAGCAGTCTCCGAATCCAGGGGGGTAATCAGCCCCAGCATTTT
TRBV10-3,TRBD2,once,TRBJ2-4,CAISESKRGPIQYF,TGTGCCATCAGTGAGTCGAAGCGGGGGCCCATTCAGTACTTC
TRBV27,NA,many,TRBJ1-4,CASRDFGEKLFF,TGTGCCAGCAGGGACTTCGGAGAAAAACTGTTTTTT
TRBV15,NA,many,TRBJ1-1,CATSASLGTEAFF,TGTGCCACCAGCGCAAGTTTAGGCACTGAAGCTTTCTTT
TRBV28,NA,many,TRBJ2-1,CASSLLSPYNEQFF,TGTGCCAGCAGTTTATTAAGTCCCTACAATGAGCAGTTCTTC
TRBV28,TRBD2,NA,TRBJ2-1,CASSFLLAGANEQIF,TGTGCCAGCAGTTTCTTACTAGCGGGGGCCAATGAGCAGATCTTC